These T cell receptor beta chains were read from a single sample in a study of identical twins. MiXCR, applied by TCRdb to the 5' RACE reads, yields one record per CDR3 protein. Altogether approximately 680,000 distinct CDR3 sequences are present, under 8.5% being singletons, with the ten largest covering about 1.5%. These data also formed part of another study, on yellow fever vaccine responses in identical twins.

Sequencing input: PBMCs. The receptor set was obtained from a woman aged 18-30 years in good health. The CDR3 runs from the conserved cysteine through the conserved F or W. The D gene is left open where the match is weak. Not all rows give a size; the values are once, few, many and, for expanded clones, a class.

>.|many|TRBJ2-3|TRBV28
CASKRRWADTQYF
TGTGCCAGCAAGAGAAGGTGGGCAGATACGCAGTATTTT
>TRBD2|.|TRBJ2-3|TRBV3-1
CACTRDIAGQGTQYF
TGTGCCTGCACCCGGGACATAGCGGGGCAAGGTACGCAGTATTTT
>.|few|TRBJ2-2|TRBV7-9
CASSFHSPRTGELFF
TGTGCCAGCAGCTTTCACAGCCCCAGGACAGGGGAGCTGTTTTTT
>.|.|TRBJ2-1|TRBV4-1
CASSQVLGVNNEQFF
TGCGCCAGCAGCCAAGTTCTAGGGGTTAACAATGAGCAGTTCTTC
>.|many|TRBJ2-1|TRBV11-2
CASSPRAWGNYNEQFF
TGTGCCAGCAGCCCCCGGGCGTGGGGCAACTACAATGAGCAGTTCTTC
>.|.|TRBJ2-3|TRBV5-1
CASSLEASGTDTQYF
TGCGCCAGCAGCTTGGAGGCGTCGGGAACAGATACGCAGTATTTT
>TRBD1|.|TRBJ2-7|TRBV28
CASSSERTGGVYEQYF
TGTGCCAGCAGTTCCGAACGGACAGGGGGCGTTTACGAGCAGTACTTC
>.|few|TRBJ1-1|TRBV2
CASRGNQDEAFF
TGTGCCAGCAGAGGAAACCAGGATGAAGCTTTCTTT
>.|many|TRBJ2-1|TRBV25-1
CASSERTRPYNEQFF
TGTGCCAGCAGTGAACGCACTAGACCATACAATGAGCAGTTCTTC
>.|few|TRBJ2-1|TRBV3-1
CASSPDRLNNEQFF
TGTGCCAGCAGCCCAGATCGTCTCAACAATGAGCAGTTCTTC
>.|few|TRBJ1-2|TRBV27
CASSSQKNGDYGYTF
TGTGCCAGCAGCTCCCAAAAAAACGGAGACTATGGCTACACCTTC
>TRBD1|many|TRBJ2-1|TRBV28
CASSADRDEQFF
TGTGCCAGCAGTGCGGACAGGGATGAGCAGTTCTTC
>TRBD2|few|TRBJ2-5|TRBV2
CASTEGTSGQETQYF
TGTGCCAGCACGGAGGGGACTAGCGGGCAAGAGACCCAGTACTTC
>.|many|TRBJ2-7|TRBV28
CASSQPPSRAPWNYEQYF
TGTGCCAGCAGCCAACCCCCCTCCAGGGCCCCCTGGAACTACGAGCAGTACTTC
>.|many|TRBJ1-1|TRBV12-3/TRBV12-4
CASSFPQRQLNTEAFF
TGTGCCAGCAGTTTTCCCCAAAGACAGCTGAACACTGAAGCTTTCTTT
>.|.|TRBJ1-2|TRBV29-1
CSVGTDGYGYTF
TGCAGCGTTGGGACAGACGGCTATGGCTACACCTTC
>.|.|TRBJ2-6|TRBV28
CASRQTPPSGANVLTF
TGTGCCAGCAGACAAACACCTCCCTCAGGGGCCAACGTCCTGACTTTC
>.|.|TRBJ1-1|TRBV19
CASKELADSMNTEAFF
TGCGCCAGTAAAGAATTGGCGGACAGCATGAACACTGAAGCTTTCTTT
>TRBD2|.|TRBJ2-2|TRBV11-1
CASSLGHPGTRFTGELFF
TGTGCCAGCAGCTTAGGGCATCCCGGGACTAGATTCACCGGGGAGCTGTTTTTT
>.|.|TRBJ1-1|TRBV11-2
CASSSQQLGNTEAFF
TGTGCCAGCAGCTCGCAACAGCTGGGAAACACTGAAGCTTTCTTT
>TRBD2|many|TRBJ2-5|TRBV12-3/TRBV12-4
CASSSRLAGNHQETQYF
TGTGCCAGCAGCTCCAGACTAGCGGGGAACCATCAAGAGACCCAGTACTTC
>.|.|TRBJ2-5|TRBV7-8
CASSFSVADQETQYF
TGTGCCAGCAGCTTCTCGGTAGCGGACCAAGAGACCCAGTACTTC
>.|.|TRBJ1-1|TRBV19
CAVSAREMNTEAFF
TGTGCCGTCTCGGCCCGAGAGATGAACACTGAAGCTTTCTTT
>.|many|TRBJ2-1|TRBV5-4
CASSPYSYNEQFF
TGTGCCAGCAGCCCCTACTCCTACAATGAGCAGTTCTTC
>.|few|TRBJ1-6|TRBV6-5
CASSYSKLGARPLHF
TGTGCCAGCAGTTACTCAAAATTGGGGGCCCGGCCCCTCCACTTT
>.|many|TRBJ2-1|TRBV4-1
CASSQSTVSYNEQFF
TGCGCCAGCAGCCAATCCACAGTATCCTACAATGAGCAGTTCTTC
>.|few|TRBJ2-7|TRBV21-1
CASSKVGLAYYEQYF
TGTGCCAGCAGCAAAGTAGGACTAGCGTACTACGAGCAGTACTTC
>.|.|TRBJ2-7|TRBV27
CASSLGWGGGSYEQYF
TGTGCCAGCAGTTTAGGTTGGGGTGGGGGCTCCTACGAGCAGTACTTC
>TRBD2|.|TRBJ2-5|TRBV6-5
CASSYSSSGRGLDQETQYF
TGTGCCAGCAGTTACTCGTCGAGCGGGAGAGGATTGGACCAAGAGACCCAGTACTTC
>.|few|TRBJ2-2|TRBV6-1
CASSEVWGLIGELFF
TGTGCCAGCAGTGAAGTATGGGGGCTTATCGGGGAGCTGTTTTTT
>TRBD1|few|TRBJ1-2|TRBV20-1
CSAVDRNTRMVGYTF
TGCAGTGCCGTGGACAGGAACACACGTATGGTTGGCTACACCTTC
>TRBD2|.|TRBJ2-2|TRBV20-1
CSAPKMGLAGFISGELFF
TGCAGTGCACCGAAGATGGGACTAGCGGGATTTATCTCCGGGGAGCTGTTTTTT
>.|few|TRBJ1-5|TRBV7-8
CAGGNSNQPQHF
TGTGCCGGAGGAAATAGCAATCAGCCCCAGCATTTT
>.|.|TRBJ1-5|TRBV12-3/TRBV12-4
CASSFSGYSNQPQHF
TGTGCCAGCAGTTTCTCAGGTTATAGCAATCAGCCCCAGCATTTT
>.|.|TRBJ1-1|TRBV7-9
CASSAMNTEAFF
TGTGCCAGCAGCGCGATGAACACTGAAGCTTTCTTT
>TRBD2|many|TRBJ2-5|TRBV7-2
CASSSTRTSSETQYF
TGTGCCAGCAGCTCGACTCGGACTAGCTCAGAGACCCAGTACTTC
>.|.|TRBJ2-3|TRBV10-3
CAINGLPSTDTQYF
TGTGCCATCAATGGCCTCCCTAGCACAGATACGCAGTATTTT
>.|few|TRBJ2-7|TRBV28
CASKRGTEQYF
TGTGCCAGCAAGAGGGGGACCGAGCAGTACTTC
>.|few|TRBJ2-2|TRBV6-1
CASTPSRLNTGELFF
TGTGCCAGCACCCCGTCTCGGTTAAACACCGGGGAGCTGTTTTTT
>TRBD2|.|TRBJ2-1|TRBV7-9
CASSFGLAGGPENEQFF
TGTGCCAGCAGCTTCGGACTAGCGGGAGGGCCGGAAAATGAGCAGTTCTTC
>.|few|TRBJ1-1|TRBV5-1
CASSLGLSFEGTEAFF
TGCGCCAGCAGCTTGGGGTTGTCCTTTGAGGGCACTGAAGCTTTCTTT
>.|.|TRBJ2-1|TRBV14
CATRWGEQFF
TGTGCCACCCGTTGGGGTGAGCAGTTCTTC
>TRBD2|few|TRBJ2-7|TRBV5-1
CASSSRPAGTSGRTPPFSYEQYF
TGCGCCAGCAGCTCGCGACCAGCCGGGACTAGCGGGAGGACCCCCCCCTTTAGCTACGAGCAGTACTTC
>.|many|TRBJ2-1|TRBV12-3/TRBV12-4
CASSLAGTGTPSYNEQFF
TGTGCCAGCAGTTTGGCCGGAACAGGGACACCCTCCTACAATGAGCAGTTCTTC
>.|many|TRBJ1-1|TRBV12-3/TRBV12-4
CASSLEREVNTEAFF
TGTGCCAGCAGTTTAGAGAGGGAGGTGAACACTGAAGCTTTCTTT
>.|.|TRBJ2-5|TRBV15
CATSRDPGSGETQYF
TGTGCCACCAGCAGAGATCCAGGCAGTGGAGAGACCCAGTACTTC
>.|once|TRBJ2-7|TRBV7-8
CASSATRSSYEQYF
TGTGCCAGCAGCGCCACTAGGAGCTCCTACGAGCAGTACTTC
>.|.|TRBJ2-5|TRBV3-1
CASRRYRGGRETQYF
TGTGCCAGCAGACGATACAGGGGGGGGAGAGAGACCCAGTACTTC
>.|.|TRBJ2-2|TRBV12-3/TRBV12-4
CASSLTGRTGELFF
TGTGCCAGCAGTTTGACGGGGCGGACCGGGGAGCTGTTTTTT